The sequence of this T cell receptor beta chain was determined in a study of blood T cell repertoires in COVID-19. Looking at the study overall: Samples came from the United States, Italy and Spain, spanning acute and convalescent COVID-19.

The CDR3 sequence is 13 residues long. Germline assignment: CDR1 SGHRS and CDR2 YFSETQ. V shed 2 bases, J shed 3 bases, and the junction held 2 bases outside the gene matches. Study processing details: Researchers report that nucleated cell counts were estimated from reference gene primer amplification. Generated by immunoSEQ multiplex PCR, the TCRdb table keeps only in-frame clones and is missing some. The V and J calls and clone size are taken from that table; D and trimming were inferred from the DNA. The profile shows 350,000 to 400,000 clones, over 75% of them singletons. Source material: PBMCs or T cells enriched from blood (not recorded which). The rearrangement uses TRBV5-1 and TRBJ2-7, with 7 bases fitting TRBD2. This TCR came from a woman between 25 and 40 years old with acute COVID-19. CDR3 nucleotide sequence: TGCGCCAGCAGCTTCGGACTAGGCTACGAGCAGTACTTC. This gives the protein CASSFGLGYEQYF. Drawing the rest from reference TRBV5-1 and TRBJ2-7, the complete variable domain is KAGVTQTPRYLIKTRGQQVTLSCSPISGHRSVSWYQQTPGQGLQFLFEYFSETQRNKGNFPGRFSGRQFSNSRSEMNVSTLELGDSALYLCASSFGLGYEQYFGPGTRLTVT.